This TCR beta chain was identified in a study of blood T cells in healthy people across ages. The people who gave samples were healthy Caucasians from Russia, aged roughly 6 to 95. Isolating PBMCs gave at least 6 million of these cells per sample. Germline V lookup: CDR1 MNHEY, CDR2 SVGEGT. The CDR3 runs to 17 residues. V lost 6 bases, J lost 1 base, and 13 bases stayed unmatched. Combining a sample-barcoded 5' primer with a J-beta primer mix, a second PCR ran for about 6 to 11 cycles. A template-switch adaptor containing 12 random nucleotides labeled each cDNA molecule. TCRdb re-analysed the 5' RACE reads in MiXCR, keeping a single row per CDR3 protein. The data show about 2 million distinct CDR3 sequences, around 50% seen once.

This TCR was recovered from a woman between 40 and 50 years old in good health. Sequencing input: blood. V and J are TRBV6-2 or TRBV6-3 and TRBJ2-7; TRBD1 aligns across 9 bases. As DNA, the CDR3 is TGTGCCAGCAGCCCGACCCCCTGGGACAGGGTATCCTACGAGCAGTACTTC. It is translated as CASSPTPWDRVSYEQYF.